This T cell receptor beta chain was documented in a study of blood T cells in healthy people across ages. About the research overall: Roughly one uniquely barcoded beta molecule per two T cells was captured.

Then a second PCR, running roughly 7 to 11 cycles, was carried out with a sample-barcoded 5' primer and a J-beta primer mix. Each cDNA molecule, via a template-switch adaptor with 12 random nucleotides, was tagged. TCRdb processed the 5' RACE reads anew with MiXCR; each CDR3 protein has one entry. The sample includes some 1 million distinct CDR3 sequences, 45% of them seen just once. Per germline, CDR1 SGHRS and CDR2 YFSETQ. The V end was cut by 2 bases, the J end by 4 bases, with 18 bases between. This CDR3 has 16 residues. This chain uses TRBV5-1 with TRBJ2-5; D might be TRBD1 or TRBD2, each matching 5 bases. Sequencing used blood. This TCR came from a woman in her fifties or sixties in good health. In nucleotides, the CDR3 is TGCGCCAGCAGCTTTTCAGGGACCTCAAACGGAGAGACCCAGTACTTC. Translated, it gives CASSFSGTSNGETQYF.